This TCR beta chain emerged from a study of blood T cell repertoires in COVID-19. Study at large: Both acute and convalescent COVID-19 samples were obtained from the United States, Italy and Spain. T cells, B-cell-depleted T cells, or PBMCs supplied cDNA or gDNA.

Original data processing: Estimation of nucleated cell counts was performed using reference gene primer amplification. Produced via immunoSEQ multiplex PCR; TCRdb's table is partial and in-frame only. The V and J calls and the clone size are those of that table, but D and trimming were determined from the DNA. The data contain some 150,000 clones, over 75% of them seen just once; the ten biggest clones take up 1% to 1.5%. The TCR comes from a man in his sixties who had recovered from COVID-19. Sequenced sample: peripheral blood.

DNA for the CDR3: TGTGCCAGCCTAGCCCTCCCGGCGGGCACAGATACGCAGTATTTT. It specifies CASLALPAGTDTQYF. The V and J genes are TRBV6-5 and TRBJ2-3; D may be TRBD2 (5 bases). The germline gives CDR1 MNHEY, CDR2 SVGAGI. The CDR3 consists of 15 residues. The V end was cut by 8 bases, the J end by 1 base, with 16 bases between.